Presented here are 18 T cell receptor beta chains from one specimen sequenced in a study of T cell changes during pregnancy in multiple sclerosis. Method: immunoSEQ multiplex PCR; TCRdb's copy keeps in-frame clones and lacks some. The sample contains 77,000 or so clones, 93% of which appear only once. The starting material was peripheral blood, obtained in the second trimester of pregnancy. These receptors came from a female donor in good health, enrolled as a control in a pregnancy study.

The chain joins TRBV2 to TRBJ1-2; D is undetermined. CDR1 and CDR2 from the germline V gene are SNHLY and FYNNEI. V gave up 9 bases and J gave up 0 bases, with 8 bases separating them. The CDR3 length is 12 residues. The CDR3 DNA reads as TGTGCCAGTACGGTAGCTAACTATGGCTACACCTTC. This sequence encodes CASTVANYGYTF.

This clone has only one observation. The chain uses TRBV7-9 and TRBJ1-1; TRBD1 aligns across 8 bases. The CDR3 runs to 14 residues. Losses at the gene ends were 6 bases for V and 3 bases for J; bases not matched to a gene: 6. Per germline, CDR1 SEHNR and CDR2 FQNEAQ (reference sequence). This CDR3 reads CASRPSTGDTEAFF. The CDR3 coding sequence is TGTGCCAGCAGGCCCTCGACAGGGGACACTGAAGCTTTCTTT.

The gene calls are TRBV7-9 and TRBJ1-4, with D possibly TRBD1 on 6 matching bases. This CDR3 is 15 amino acids long. The germline V and J ends were trimmed by 7 bases and 8 bases, with 20 bases remaining between them. Germline CDR1 SEHNR, CDR2 FQNEAQ (reference sequence). This CDR3 reads CASTSGGRAEEKLFF. DNA of the CDR3: TGTGCCAGCACAAGCGGGGGCCGGGCGGAGGAAAAACTGTTTTTT.

The chain uses TRBV4-2 and TRBJ2-7; TRBD1 matches at 7 bases. The CDR3 extends over 15 amino acids. V lost 4 bases, J lost 1 base, and 7 bases stayed unmatched. Looked up from germline, CDR1 is LGHNA and CDR2 is YNFKEQ. The CDR3 bases are TGTGCCAGCAGCCCAGACTTGACAGGGTCCTACGAGCAGTACTTC. This sequence encodes CASSPDLTGSYEQYF.

The rearrangement joins TRBV4-3 to TRBJ1-2; tentatively, D is TRBD1 (6 bases). CDR3 length equals 16 residues. Deletions cut 4 bases from V and 0 bases from J, with 15 bases between. CDR1 LGHNA and CDR2 YSLEER come from the germline V gene. The CDR3 reads CASSPDLWTANYGYTF. The CDR3, as DNA: TGCGCCAGCAGCCCTGACTTATGGACAGCTAACTATGGCTACACCTTC.

This clone has a single count. Compared with germline, one end of the junction differs, possibly owing to a read error. The chain employs TRBV5-6 and TRBJ1-1; D might be TRBD1 (5 bases). From germline, CDR1 is SGHDT and CDR2 YYEEEE. The CDR3 has 16 amino acids. CDR3 sequence: CASTLETGMTNTEAFF. The DNA of the CDR3 is TGTGCCAGCACCTTGGAAACAGGTATGACGAACACTGAAGCTTTCTTT.

The chain couples TRBV9 to TRBJ2-3, with TRBD2 matching over 8 bases. The CDR3 is 18 residues long. V lost 4 bases and J lost 5; bases outside the gene matches: 18. The V gene's germline CDR1 is SGDLS and CDR2 YYNGEE. The CDR3 region is CASSLNQGRGARIDTQYF. The CDR3 bases are TGTGCCAGCAGCCTCAACCAGGGGCGGGGGGCCCGAATAGATACGCAGTATTTT. Full variable domain (outside the CDR3, taken from reference TRBV9 and TRBJ2-3): DSGVTQTPKHLITATGQRVTLRCSPRSGDLSVYWYQQSLDQGLQFLIQYYNGEERAKGNILERFSAQQFPDLHSELNLSSLELGDSALYFCASSLNQGRGARIDTQYFGPGTRLTVL.

This clone was detected only once. The rearrangement links TRBV19 to TRBJ2-1, with 12 nucleotides matching TRBD2. This CDR3 is 16 amino acids long. Losses at the gene ends were 4 bases for V and 5 bases for J; bases not matched to a gene: 6. Germline CDR1 reads LNHDA; CDR2 reads SQIVND (reference sequence). The CDR3 protein is CASSTSGGASHNEQFF. CDR3 DNA sequence: TGTGCCAGTAGTACTAGCGGGGGGGCTTCTCACAATGAGCAGTTCTTC.

The genes are TRBV4-2 and TRBJ1-2; 12 bases are shared with TRBD1. Trimming cost V 1 base and J 4 bases; bases outside gene matches: 13. This CDR3 spans 19 amino acids. Per germline, CDR1 LGHNA and CDR2 YNFKEQ. This CDR3 is CASSQGPGQGASSVYGYTF. Written as DNA, the CDR3 is TGTGCCAGCAGCCAAGGACCGGGACAGGGGGCTTCCAGCGTCTATGGCTACACCTTC.

This clone was seen only once. V usage is TRBV4-2 and J usage is TRBJ2-5; 8 bases match TRBD2. The CDR3 is 14 residues long. J gave up 4 bases and V 6 bases, and 7 bases lay outside the gene matches. In germline, CDR1 is LGHNA, CDR2 YNFKEQ. The CDR3 DNA reads as TGTGCCAGCAGTGCGCGGGGGGCCCTAGAGACCCAGTACTTC. Residues: CASSARGALETQYF.

This clone showed up just once. A read error may account for a junction end that differs from germline. The chain joins TRBV2 to TRBJ1-6; D is unclear. Germline V gene data show CDR1 as SNHLY and CDR2 as FYNNEI. The CDR3 loop spans 14 amino acids. The CDR3 sequence: CASSPQLTNSPLHF. The CDR3 DNA follows: TGTGCCAGCAGTCCACAACTCACTAATTCACCCCTTCACTTT. Full variable domain (remainder filled in from reference TRBV2 and TRBJ1-6): EPEVTQTPSHQVTQMGQEVILRCVPISNHLYFYWYRQILGQKVEFLVSFYNNEISEKSEIFDDQFSVERPDGSNFTLKIRSTKLEDSAMYFCASSPQLTNSPLHFGNGTRLTVT.

The J gene is TRBJ2-7, the V gene TRBV5-1, with 8 bases matching TRBD1. Germline-derived CDR1 and CDR2 are SGHRS and YFSETQ. This CDR3 spans 15 amino acids. V was pared by 4 bases and J by 6 bases, with 12 bases of the junction left unmatched. This CDR3 is CASSRVRGQGGEQYF. The CDR3 bases are TGCGCCAGCAGCCGGGTCCGTGGACAGGGCGGCGAGCAGTACTTC.

This chain uses TRBV30 with TRBJ1-1; D might be TRBD1 (6 bases). The CDR3 runs 16 residues. Trimming pared 4 bases from V and 1 base from J, leaving 19 bases between. In germline, CDR1 is GTSNPN, CDR2 SVGIG (reference sequence). CDR3 loop: CAWTWDTHLANTEAFF. The CDR3 DNA is TGTGCCTGGACGTGGGACACCCACCTGGCGAACACTGAAGCTTTCTTT.

The V gene is TRBV19, the J gene TRBJ2-2; no reliable D call. Germline lookup yields CDR1 LNHDA and CDR2 SQIVND (reference sequence). The CDR3 totals 14 residues. Trimming shortened V by 1 base and J by 5 bases, and 8 bases separated the two germline ends. The chain's CDR3 is CASSIGQKTGELFF. The CDR3 coding sequence is TGTGCCAGTAGTATAGGCCAGAAGACCGGGGAGCTGTTTTTT.

V is TRBV15 and J is TRBJ1-5, with D unresolved. V lost 0 bases, J lost 4 bases, and 4 bases lay in between. Germline V gene data show CDR1 as LNHNV and CDR2 as YYDKDF (reference sequence). The CDR3 length is 13 residues. CDR3 coding DNA: TGTGCCACCAGCAGAGATCCGAATCAGCCCCAGCATTTT. It is translated as CATSRDPNQPQHF.

The rearrangement joins TRBV13 to TRBJ2-5; 9 positions match TRBD1. Germline loops: CDR1 PRHDT, CDR2 FYEKMQ (reference sequence). V was pared by 5 bases and J by 4 bases, with 11 bases of the junction left unmatched. The CDR3 is 16 residues long. Here the CDR3 reads CASSADFTGGGETQYF. The CDR3 nucleotides read TGTGCCAGCAGCGCAGACTTCACAGGGGGCGGAGAGACCCAGTACTTC. Using reference TRBV13 and TRBJ2-5 for the parts outside the CDR3, the full variable domain is AAGVIQSPRHLIKEKRETATLKCYPIPRHDTVYWYQQGPGQDPQFLISFYEKMQSDKGSIPDRFSAQQFSDYHSELNMSSLELGDSALYFCASSADFTGGGETQYFGPGTRLLVL.

The chain combines TRBV5-4 with TRBJ2-2; TRBD1 is a possible D gene (6 bases). CDR1 is SGHNT, CDR2 YYREEE, per germline (reference sequence). Trimming pared 4 bases from V and 5 bases from J, leaving 15 bases between. CDR3 length: 15 residues. The CDR3 here is CASSRGTGRTGELFF. The CDR3 nucleotides are TGTGCCAGCAGCCGCGGAACAGGGCGGACCGGGGAGCTGTTTTTT.

The chain joins TRBV18 to TRBJ1-1; 8 positions match TRBD1. The CDR3 spans 14 residues. The junction had 4 bases not matched to a gene; V was cut back by 2 bases and J by 5 bases. In germline, CDR1 is KGHSH, CDR2 LQKENI. The DNA for the CDR3 is TGTGCCAGCTCACCAGGACAGGGTGGTACTGAAGCTTTCTTT. It is translated as CASSPGQGGTEAFF.